These 2 T cell receptor beta chains originate from one sample sequenced in a study of CD8 T cells in Susac syndrome. It was with random hexamers that roughly 0.5 to 1 ug RNA was reverse transcribed. TCRdb re-called the immunoSEQ multiplex PCR reads through MiXCR, storing one row per CDR3 protein. The sample has 250,000 to 350,000 distinct CDR3 sequences; 80% to 90% are singletons. The sample was CD8+ T cells from PBMCs. The receptors originated from a human donor with multiple sclerosis.

V is TRBV20-1 and J is TRBJ2-1, with D perhaps TRBD2 (5 bases). This CDR3 contains 13 residues. Germline V gives CDR1 DFQATT, CDR2 SNEGSKA (reference sequence). Trimming removed 3 bases from V and 10 bases from J, with 16 bases in between. The CDR3 region has the DNA TGCAGTGCTAGCCCCGGAGGAACCAGAGAGCAGTTCTTC. This gives the protein CSASPGGTREQFF.

This chain links TRBV2 with TRBJ2-1; the D gene is possibly TRBD2 (5 bases). There are 13 residues in the CDR3. With 8 bases removed from V and 0 bases from J, the gap between germline ends came to 8 bases. Germline values: CDR1 SNHLY, CDR2 FYNNEI. Here the CDR3 reads CASPGSSYNEQFF. The CDR3 nucleotides read TGTGCCAGCCCGGGAAGCTCCTACAATGAGCAGTTCTTC.